This T cell receptor beta chain was sequenced during a study of beta chain features in type 1 diabetes. Study results and limitations: Naive, central memory and Treg TCRB repertoires appeared more alike in patients than in healthy donors. Shortening of TCRB CDR3s, moderate but significant, appeared in all four CD4+ subsets of Type 1 diabetes patients.

Reverse transcription of all isolated RNA meant that expressed TCRB transcripts were sequenced. Some clones are missing from TCRdb's copy, which holds only in-frame ones; the method was immunoSEQ multiplex PCR. The repertoire has 300,000 to 350,000 clones, approximately 13% of them found once; the top ten carry roughly 0.015%. The CDR3 is 14 residues long. The germline V gene has CDR1 SGHAT and CDR2 FQNNGV. Losses at the gene ends were 6 bases for V and 5 bases for J; bases not matched to a gene: 4. Approximately 110 mL of blood, on average, came from one heparinised draw per donor. Each of the sorted populations had a purity greater than 98%. With respect to this clone: Its antigen is not identified.

V is TRBV11-2 and J is TRBJ2-2; TRBD1 aligns across 9 bases. Input material: naive CD4+ T cells from blood. The sequence came from a woman aged 18-29 years with type 1 diabetes. CDR3 amino acids: CASSWDRVTGELFF. The CDR3 coding sequence is TGTGCCAGCAGTTGGGACAGGGTGACCGGGGAGCTGTTTTTT.